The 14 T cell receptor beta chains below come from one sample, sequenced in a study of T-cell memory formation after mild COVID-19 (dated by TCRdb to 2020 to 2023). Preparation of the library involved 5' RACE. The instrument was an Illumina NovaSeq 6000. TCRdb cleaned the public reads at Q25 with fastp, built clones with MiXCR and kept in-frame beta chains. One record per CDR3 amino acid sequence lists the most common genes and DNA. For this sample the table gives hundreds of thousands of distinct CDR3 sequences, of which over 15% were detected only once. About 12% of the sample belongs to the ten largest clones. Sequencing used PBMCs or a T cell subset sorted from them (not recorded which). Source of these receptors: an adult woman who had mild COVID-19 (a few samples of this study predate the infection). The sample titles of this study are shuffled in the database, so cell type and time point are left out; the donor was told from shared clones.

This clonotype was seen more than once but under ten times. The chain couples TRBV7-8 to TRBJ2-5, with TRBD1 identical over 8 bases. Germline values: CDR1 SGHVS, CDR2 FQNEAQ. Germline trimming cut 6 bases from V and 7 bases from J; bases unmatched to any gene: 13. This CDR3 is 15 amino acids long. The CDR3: CASREWTGSGGTQYF. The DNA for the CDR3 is TGTGCCAGCAGAGAGTGGACAGGGAGCGGAGGGACCCAGTACTTC. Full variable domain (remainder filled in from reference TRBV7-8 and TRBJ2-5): GAGVSQSPRYKVAKRGQDVALRCDPISGHVSLFWYQQALGQGPEFLTYFQNEAQLDKSGLPSDRFFAERPEGSVSTLKIQRTQQEDSAVYLCASREWTGSGGTQYFGPGTRLLVL.

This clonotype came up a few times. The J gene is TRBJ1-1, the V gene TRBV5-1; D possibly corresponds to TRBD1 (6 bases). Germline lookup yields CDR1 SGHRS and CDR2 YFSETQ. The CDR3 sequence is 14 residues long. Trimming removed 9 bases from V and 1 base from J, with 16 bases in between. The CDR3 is CATRKGGPNTEAFF. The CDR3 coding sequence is TGCGCCACCCGAAAGGGGGGACCGAACACTGAAGCTTTCTTT.

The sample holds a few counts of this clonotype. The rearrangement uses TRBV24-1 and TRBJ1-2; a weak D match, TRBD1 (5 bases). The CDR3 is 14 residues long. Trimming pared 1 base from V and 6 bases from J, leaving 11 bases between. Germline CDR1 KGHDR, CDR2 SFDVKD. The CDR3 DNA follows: TGTGCCACCAGTGATTTTGGACATAAGGATGGCTACACCTTC. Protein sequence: CATSDFGHKDGYTF.

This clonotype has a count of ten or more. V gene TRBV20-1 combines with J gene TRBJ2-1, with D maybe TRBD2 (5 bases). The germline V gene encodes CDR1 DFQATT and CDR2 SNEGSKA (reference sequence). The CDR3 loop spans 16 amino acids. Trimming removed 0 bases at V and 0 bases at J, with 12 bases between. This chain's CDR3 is CSARDLSGPSYNEQFF. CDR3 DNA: TGCAGTGCTAGAGATCTAAGCGGACCCTCCTACAATGAGCAGTTCTTC.

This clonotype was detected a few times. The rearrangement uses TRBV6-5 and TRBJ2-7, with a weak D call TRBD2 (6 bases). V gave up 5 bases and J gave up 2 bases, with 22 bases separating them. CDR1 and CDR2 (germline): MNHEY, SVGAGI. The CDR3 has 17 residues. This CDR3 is CASSPTSGGAYPYEQYF. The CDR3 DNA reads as TGTGCCAGCAGTCCAACTTCGGGCGGGGCGTACCCCTACGAGCAGTACTTC.

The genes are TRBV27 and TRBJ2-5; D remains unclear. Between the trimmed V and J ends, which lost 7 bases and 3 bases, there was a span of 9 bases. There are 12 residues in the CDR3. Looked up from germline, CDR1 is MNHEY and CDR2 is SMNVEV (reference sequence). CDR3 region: CASTLEEETQYF. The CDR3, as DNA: TGTGCCAGCACCCTCGAGGAAGAGACCCAGTACTTC.

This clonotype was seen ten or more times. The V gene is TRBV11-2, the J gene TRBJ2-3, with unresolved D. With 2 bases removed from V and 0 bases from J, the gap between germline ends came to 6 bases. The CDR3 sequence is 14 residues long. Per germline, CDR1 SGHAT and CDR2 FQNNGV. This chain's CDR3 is CASSLSLSTDTQYF. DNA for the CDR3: TGTGCCAGCAGCTTAAGCCTTAGCACAGATACGCAGTATTTT.

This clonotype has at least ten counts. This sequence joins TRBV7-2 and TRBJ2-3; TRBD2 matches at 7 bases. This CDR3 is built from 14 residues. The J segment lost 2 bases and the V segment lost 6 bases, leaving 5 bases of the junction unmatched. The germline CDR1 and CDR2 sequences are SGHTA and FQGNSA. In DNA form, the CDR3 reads TGTGCCAGCAGTCCTGGACTAGTCACAGATACGCAGTATTTT. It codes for CASSPGLVTDTQYF. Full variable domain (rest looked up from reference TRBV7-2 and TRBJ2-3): GAGVSQSPSNKVTEKGKDVELRCDPISGHTALYWYRQSLGQGLEFLIYFQGNSAPDKSGLPSDRFSAERTGGSVSTLTIQRTQQEDSAVYLCASSPGLVTDTQYFGPGTRLTVL.

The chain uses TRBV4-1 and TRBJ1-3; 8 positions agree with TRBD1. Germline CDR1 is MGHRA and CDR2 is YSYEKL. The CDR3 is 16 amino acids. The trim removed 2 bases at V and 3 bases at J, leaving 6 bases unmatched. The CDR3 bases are TGCGCCAGCAGCCAAACGACAGGGGAATATGGAAACACCATATATTTT. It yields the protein CASSQTTGEYGNTIYF.

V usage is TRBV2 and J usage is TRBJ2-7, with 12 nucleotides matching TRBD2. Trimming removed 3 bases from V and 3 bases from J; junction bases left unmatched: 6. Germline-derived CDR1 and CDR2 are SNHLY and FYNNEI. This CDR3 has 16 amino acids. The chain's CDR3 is CASSETSGRSGYEQYF. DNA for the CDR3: TGTGCCAGCAGTGAGACTAGCGGGAGAAGTGGCTACGAGCAGTACTTC.

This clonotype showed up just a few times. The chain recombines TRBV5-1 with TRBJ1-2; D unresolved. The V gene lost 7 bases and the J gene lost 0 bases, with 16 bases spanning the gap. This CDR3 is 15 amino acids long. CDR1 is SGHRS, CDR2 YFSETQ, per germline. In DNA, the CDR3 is TGCGCCAGCGCGCCGGACCCCCAGGCTAACTATGGCTACACCTTC. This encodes CASAPDPQANYGYTF.

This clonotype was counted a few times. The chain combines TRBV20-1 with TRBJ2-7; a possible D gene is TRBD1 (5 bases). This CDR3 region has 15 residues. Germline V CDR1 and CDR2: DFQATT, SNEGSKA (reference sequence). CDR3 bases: TGCAAGGTGGGCCTGGAGACAGAAACCCTCTACGAGCAGTACTTC. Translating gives CKVGLETETLYEQYF.

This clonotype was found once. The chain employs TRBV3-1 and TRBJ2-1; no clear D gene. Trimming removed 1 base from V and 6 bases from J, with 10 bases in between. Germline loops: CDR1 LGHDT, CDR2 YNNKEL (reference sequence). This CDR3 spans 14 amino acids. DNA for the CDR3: TGTGCCAGCAGCCAAGGCGTTCCGACCAATGAGCAGTTCTTC. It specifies CASSQGVPTNEQFF.

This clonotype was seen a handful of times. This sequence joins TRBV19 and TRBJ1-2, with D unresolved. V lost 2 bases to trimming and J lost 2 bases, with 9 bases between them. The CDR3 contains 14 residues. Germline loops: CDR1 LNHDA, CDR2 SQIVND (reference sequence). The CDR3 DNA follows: TGTGCCAGTAGTATATCTGGACCGAACTATGGCTACACCTTC. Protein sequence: CASSISGPNYGYTF. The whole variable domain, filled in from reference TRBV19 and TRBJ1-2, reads DGGITQSPKYLFRKEGQNVTLSCEQNLNHDAMYWYRQDPGQGLRLIYYSQIVNDFQKGDIAEGYSVSREKKESFPLTVTSAQKNPTAFYLCASSISGPNYGYTFGSGTRLTVV.